A selection of T cell receptor beta chains follows, all from one sample in a study of cytomegalovirus exposure and HLA in healthy donors. Method: immunoSEQ multiplex PCR; TCRdb's copy keeps in-frame clones and lacks some. This table holds 100,000 to 120,000 clones, roughly 80% found once. The sequenced sample consisted of PBMCs. The receptor set was obtained from a man aged 30 to 45 in good health and CMV-seropositive. The CDR3 runs from the conserved cysteine through the conserved F or W. A D gene is named only where the DNA matches it firmly. For some rows the clone size is stated as once, few or many, or as a class when expanded; others skip it.

>17|TRBD1|-|TRBV7-9|TRBJ1-2
TGTGCCAGCAGCTTAGGCGCCGGGACAGGGGTCGGTCATGGCTACACCTTC
CASSLGAGTGVGHGYTF
>17|-|-|TRBV7-9|TRBJ2-7
TGTGCCAGCAGCCTGCTTGTTAGAGGGCAGAAAAACTACGAGCAGTACTTC
CASSLLVRGQKNYEQYF
>13|TRBD1|-|TRBV30|TRBJ1-6
TGTGCCTGGGGGGCGACAGGGGGGACACCCCTCCACTTT
CAWGATGGTPLHF
>14|TRBD1|-|TRBV5-4|TRBJ1-2
TGTGCCAGCAGCGCCGAGACAGGGATTGGTGGCTACACCTTC
CASSAETGIGGYTF
>15|TRBD2|-|TRBV9|TRBJ2-3
TGTGCCAGCAGTGAAGCGGGGGTAAGCACAGATACGCAGTATTTT
CASSEAGVSTDTQYF
>15|TRBD1|few|TRBV28|TRBJ1-1
TGTGCCACCCGCCTATCTCACAGGGGGAACACTGAAGCTTTCTTT
CATRLSHRGNTEAFF
>14|-|few|TRBV6-6|TRBJ2-3
TGTGCCAGCAGTCCACTACAGGGCACAGATACGCAGTATTTT
CASSPLQGTDTQYF
>12|-|-|TRBV15|TRBJ2-7
TGTGCCACCAGCGTGGGGCTCTACGAGCAGTACTTC
CATSVGLYEQYF
>12|TRBD1|-|TRBV29-1|TRBJ2-7
TGCAGCGCCGAGGGACAGCTCTACGAGCAGTACTTC
CSAEGQLYEQYF
>12|-|once|TRBV9|TRBJ1-1
TGTGCCAGCAGCACTACAAACACTGAAGCTTTCTTT
CASSTTNTEAFF
>14|-|few|TRBV7-9|TRBJ2-7
TGTGCCAGCAGCCGCACACAGGGTTCCTACGAGCAGTACTTC
CASSRTQGSYEQYF
>14|-|-|TRBV11-2|TRBJ2-7
TGTGCCAGCAGCTTAGAGAGAGGGACCTACGAGCAGTACTTC
CASSLERGTYEQYF
>14|-|-|TRBV2|TRBJ1-5
TGTGCCAGCGGTGCAGGGGACGGCAATCAGCCCCAGCATTTT
CASGAGDGNQPQHF
>12|-|few|TRBV7-9|TRBJ1-2
TGTGCCAGCAGCTCCCGGGACTATGGCTACACCTTC
CASSSRDYGYTF
>14|-|-|TRBV6-5|TRBJ1-2
TGTGCCAGCAGTGAAAACTTCGGGGGCTATGGCTACACCTTC
CASSENFGGYGYTF
>16|-|-|TRBV9|TRBJ2-2
TGTGCCAGCAGCGTAGCTCCGGTCCCGAACACCGGGGAGCTGTTTTTT
CASSVAPVPNTGELFF
>13|-|-|TRBV7-3|TRBJ2-2
TGTGCCAGCAGCAAACAGGGAGCCGGGGAGCTGTTTTTT
CASSKQGAGELFF
>17|TRBD1|once|TRBV27|TRBJ2-7
TGTGCCAGCAGTTTAGCTCCTCTCGGGACAGGGACCTACGAGCAGTACTTC
CASSLAPLGTGTYEQYF
>15|-|-|TRBV27|TRBJ1-2
TGTGCCAGCAGTATCGCCGGGACAAATTTTTATGGCTACACCTTC
CASSIAGTNFYGYTF
>13|TRBD1|-|TRBV6-1|TRBJ1-4
TGTGCCAGTGGGCAGGGGGCGGGTGAAAAACTGTTTTTT
CASGQGAGEKLFF
>12|-|-|TRBV19|TRBJ1-2
TGTGCCAGTTCCTCGGGGAACTATGGCTACACCTTC
CASSSGNYGYTF
>15|TRBD1|-|TRBV6-5|TRBJ1-1
TGTGCCAGCAGTTCGCCGCGGACAGGGGGCGCTGAAGCTTTCTTT
CASSSPRTGGAEAFF
>14|-|-|TRBV9|TRBJ2-7
TGTGCCAGCAGCGTAGATGGCGGAGAAGACGAGCAGTACTTC
CASSVDGGEDEQYF
>17|-|medium-sized|TRBV7-3|TRBJ2-2
TGTGCCAGCAAAACAGATCGGGACTCTTTAAACACCGGGGAGCTGTTTTTT
CASKTDRDSLNTGELFF
>13|TRBD1|-|TRBV2|TRBJ1-4
TGTGCCAGCAGGGACAGGCCGAGTGAAAAACTGTTTTTT
CASRDRPSEKLFF
>14|-|-|TRBV2|TRBJ1-3
TGTGCCAGCAGTAAGAGCAGGGTTCCGGACACCATATATTTT
CASSKSRVPDTIYF
>15|TRBD2|-|TRBV25-1|TRBJ2-2
TGTGCCAGCAGTGAATACCGGGGGGGCACCGGGGAGCTGTTTTTT
CASSEYRGGTGELFF
>17|-|-|TRBV5-4|TRBJ2-7
TGTGCCAGCAGCTCACCCTGGACAGGGCGGGGGGGTAGGGAGCAGTACTTC
CASSSPWTGRGGREQYF
>13|-|once|TRBV14|TRBJ1-6
TGTGCCAGCAGCCCGGGGGGGCTTTCACCCCTCCACTTT
CASSPGGLSPLHF
>18|TRBD2|once|TRBV7-3|TRBJ2-2
TGTGCCAGCAGCTTCGAGCTAGCGGGGGGGCCAGGCACCGGGGAGCTGTTTTTT
CASSFELAGGPGTGELFF
>14|TRBD1|few|TRBV6-1|TRBJ1-1
TGTGCCAGCAGTGTAACGGGACAGGGCACTGAAGCTTTCTTT
CASSVTGQGTEAFF
>15|TRBD1|once|TRBV19|TRBJ1-1
TGTGCCAGTACCTCCACCGGGACAGTGATCGCTGAAGCTTTCTTT
CASTSTGTVIAEAFF
>14|TRBD1|-|TRBV5-6|TRBJ2-5
TGTGCCAGCAGCGCGGACAGGGATCAAGAGACCCAGTACTTC
CASSADRDQETQYF
>15|TRBD1|-|TRBV5-6|TRBJ2-4
TGTGCCAGCAGCCCAATAGGACAGGCGGAAAACATTCAGTACTTC
CASSPIGQAENIQYF
>17|TRBD1|few|TRBV7-3|TRBJ2-2
TGTGCCAGCAGCTTATCCGGGACAGGGGGCGCCGGCGGGGAGCTGTTTTTT
CASSLSGTGGAGGELFF
>14|-|-|TRBV30|TRBJ2-1
TGTGCCCACCACAGGGACGGGTCCTACAATGAGCAGTTCTTC
CAHHRDGSYNEQFF
>19|-|-|TRBV18|TRBJ1-3
TGTGCCAGCTCACTCGGGGCGGGACGGAGGCCGGACTATCATAACACCATATATTTT
CASSLGAGRRPDYHNTIYF
>18|-|-|TRBV15|TRBJ2-1
TGTGCCACCAGCAGAGAGAGGTTAACAGGTAGCTCCTACAATGAGCAGTTCTTC
CATSRERLTGSSYNEQFF
>15|-|-|TRBV5-5|TRBJ1-1
TGTGCCAGCAGCCCTTGGGCAGGGGAGGGGACTGAAGCTTTCTTT
CASSPWAGEGTEAFF
>16|TRBD1|once|TRBV10-3|TRBJ2-7
TGTGCCATCACCCCGGGACAGGGAAGATCCGCCGACGAGCAGTACTTC
CAITPGQGRSADEQYF
>17|TRBD2|-|TRBV25-1|TRBJ2-5
TGTGCCAGCAGTGGCCCCAGACTAGCGGGGGGGCAAGAGACCCAGTACTTC
CASSGPRLAGGQETQYF
>14|TRBD1|-|TRBV6-6|TRBJ1-4
TGTGCCAGCAGTTACGGACAGGGGGGCGAAAAACTGTTTTTT
CASSYGQGGEKLFF